This T cell receptor beta chain was profiled in a study of blood T cell repertoires in COVID-19. Authors' data handling: Amplifying reference gene primers gave estimates of nucleated cell counts. TCRdb keeps only in-frame clones here, not all; method: immunoSEQ multiplex PCR. The V and J calls and clone size are taken from that table; D and trimming were inferred from the DNA. The table has 250,000 to 350,000 clones, roughly 86% seen once; the top ten hold under 5.5%. Study members were between roughly 18 and 89 years old and lived in approximately 25 US regions. Cohort 3 donors were reported recovered after two negative PCRs, clearance, or symptom resolution. Germline CDR1 reads SEHNR; CDR2 reads FQNEAQ (reference sequence). The CDR3 extends over 14 amino acids. Trimming took off 1 base at V and 9 bases at J, with 13 bases between the two ends.

The chain carries TRBV7-9 and TRBJ1-5; tentative D call: TRBD1 (5 bases). What was sequenced was PBMCs or T cells enriched from blood (not recorded which). This sequence originates from a woman aged 25 to 45 who had recovered from COVID-19. CDR3 nucleotides: TGTGCCAGCAGCTTAGATGGGGGGGGACGGCCCCAGCATTTT. It encodes CASSLDGGGRPQHF.